Presented here are 17 T cell receptor beta chains from one specimen sequenced in a study of Ad26.COV2.S vaccination and SARS-CoV-2 variants. Sequenced by immunoSEQ multiplex PCR; TCRdb stores in-frame clones only, minus some. The sample includes some 410,000 clones, 92% of them seen just once. The treatment was: roughly 20 received Ad26.COV2.S at low or high dose, single or two shots; five or six received placebo; per-sample allocation not given. Day 63 after the first vaccine or placebo injection was the time point for sampling. The material was peripheral blood, obtained in a trial of Ad26.COV2.S vaccine versus placebo. These receptors were collected from a person aged 18-65 years who received the Ad26.COV2.S COVID-19 vaccine or a placebo.

The chain has TRBV29-1 and TRBJ2-6; D ambiguous. V was trimmed by 5 bases and J by 4 bases, leaving 3 bases between them. Germline V CDR1 and CDR2: SQVTM, ANQGSEA. The CDR3 contains 11 residues. The CDR3 sequence is CSVWGANVLTF. The CDR3 bases are TGCAGCGTTTGGGGGGCCAACGTCCTGACTTTC.

The rearrangement links TRBV4-3 to TRBJ2-3, with 8 nucleotides matching TRBD2. V shed 0 bases, J shed 2 bases, and the junction held 7 bases outside the gene matches. The CDR3 is 17 amino acids. Germline V CDR1 and CDR2: LGHNA, YSLEER. In DNA form, the CDR3 reads TGCGCCAGCAGCCAAGATTTGACTAGCGCATCCACAGATACGCAGTATTTT. Its translation is CASSQDLTSASTDTQYF.

This chain connects TRBV7-9 to TRBJ2-1; 8 bases map to TRBD2. CDR3 size: 15 residues. Looked up from germline, CDR1 is SEHNR and CDR2 is FQNEAQ (reference sequence). Unmatched junction bases numbered 10, after V lost 5 bases and J lost 7 bases. The CDR3 loop reads CASSVSGGGSNEQFF. The DNA for the CDR3 is TGTGCCAGCAGCGTAAGCGGGGGAGGATCAAATGAGCAGTTCTTC. Full variable domain (outside the CDR3, taken from reference TRBV7-9 and TRBJ2-1): DTGVSQNPRHKITKRGQNVTFRCDPISEHNRLYWYRQTLGQGPEFLTYFQNEAQLEKSRLLSDRFSAERPKGSFSTLEIQRTEQGDSAMYLCASSVSGGGSNEQFFGPGTRLTVL.

The genes are TRBV4-3 and TRBJ2-7; D perhaps matches TRBD2 (6 bases). V was cut by 1 base and J by 4 bases, with 20 bases left in between. The CDR3 has 17 amino acids. Germline lookup yields CDR1 LGHNA and CDR2 YSLEER. As DNA, the CDR3 is TGCGCCAGCAGCCAAGCCGGCCCCGTCTCGGGGGATTACGAGCAGTACTTC. Translated: CASSQAGPVSGDYEQYF.

The chain is built from TRBV29-1 and TRBJ2-7; 12 bases line up with TRBD1. The ends lost 5 bases at V and 5 bases at J; junction bases unmatched: 10. This CDR3 has 15 amino acids. Per germline, CDR1 SQVTM and CDR2 ANQGSEA. The CDR3 DNA is TGCAGCGTTCGTCAGGGGACAGGGGGCCTCGACGAGCAGTACTTC. Translating it yields CSVRQGTGGLDEQYF.

The gene calls are TRBV30 and TRBJ1-3; D perhaps matches TRBD1 (6 bases). Trimming took off 5 bases at V and 3 bases at J, with 14 bases between the two ends. The CDR3 length is 14 residues. Germline CDR1 GTSNPN, CDR2 SVGIG (reference sequence). The CDR3 reads CAWSTGSYGNTIYF. CDR3 DNA: TGTGCCTGGTCTACAGGGAGCTATGGAAACACCATATATTTT.

The chain joins TRBV5-6 to TRBJ2-5; TRBD1 agrees at 7 bases. Germline values: CDR1 SGHDT, CDR2 YYEEEE. J was trimmed by 3 bases and V by 4 bases; bases with no gene match: 9. The CDR3 is made up of 15 amino acids. The CDR3 DNA reads as TGTGCCAGCAGCAGCACGGGACAGCCCGAAGAGACCCAGTACTTC. Translating gives CASSSTGQPEETQYF.

The chain has TRBV7-9 and TRBJ2-7, with 13 bases matching TRBD2. This CDR3 has 18 amino acids. After removal of 7 bases from V and 0 bases from J, the junction contained 12 bases not matched to a gene. From germline, CDR1 is SEHNR and CDR2 FQNEAQ (reference sequence). This CDR3 reads CASTKPGLAGRFSYEQYF. CDR3 coding DNA: TGTGCCAGCACAAAACCGGGACTAGCGGGGCGATTCTCCTACGAGCAGTACTTC. Together with reference TRBV7-9 and TRBJ2-7, the CDR3 gives the full variable domain: DTGVSQNPRHKITKRGQNVTFRCDPISEHNRLYWYRQTLGQGPEFLTYFQNEAQLEKSRLLSDRFSAERPKGSFSTLEIQRTEQGDSAMYLCASTKPGLAGRFSYEQYFGPGTRLTVT.

V gene TRBV6-1 combines with J gene TRBJ1-5, with 11 bases identical to TRBD1. Germline CDR1 MNHNS, CDR2 SASEGT. This CDR3 comprises 16 residues. The V segment lost 3 bases and the J segment 3 bases; nucleotides outside the gene matches: 4. This CDR3 reads CASSERDRGINQPQHF. The CDR3 DNA follows: TGTGCCAGCAGTGAGCGGGACAGGGGGATCAATCAGCCCCAGCATTTT.

The V call is TRBV2, the J call TRBJ1-1; tentative D call: TRBD1 (5 bases). CDR3 length equals 13 residues. Germline loops: CDR1 SNHLY, CDR2 FYNNEI. Deletions cut 7 bases from V and 1 base from J, with 10 bases between. The CDR3 coding sequence is TGTGCCAGCATCAAGGACACGAACACTGAAGCTTTCTTT. It yields the protein CASIKDTNTEAFF. Drawing the rest from reference TRBV2 and TRBJ1-1, the complete variable domain is EPEVTQTPSHQVTQMGQEVILRCVPISNHLYFYWYRQILGQKVEFLVSFYNNEISEKSEIFDDQFSVERPDGSNFTLKIRSTKLEDSAMYFCASIKDTNTEAFFGQGTRLTVV.

The chain has TRBV5-4 and TRBJ2-7; TRBD1 might be the D (7 bases). Trimming pared 4 bases from V and 3 bases from J, leaving 14 bases between. The germline gives CDR1 SGHNT, CDR2 YYREEE (reference sequence). This CDR3 spans 14 amino acids. The CDR3 reads CASSLAGGRYEQYF. In nucleotides, the CDR3 is TGTGCCAGCAGCCTCGCAGGGGGGCGCTACGAGCAGTACTTC. Full variable domain (missing parts from reference TRBV5-4 and TRBJ2-7): ETGVTQSPTHLIKTRGQQVTLRCSSQSGHNTVSWYQQALGQGPQFIFQYYREEENGRGNFPPRFSGLQFPNYSSELNVNALELDDSALYLCASSLAGGRYEQYFGPGTRLTVT.

For the CDR3, the DNA is TGTGCCAGCAGTTTGGTGGGAGGGCCGGGCCCAAGGGCCCAGTACTTC. Residues: CASSLVGGPGPRAQYF. The chain uses TRBV28 and TRBJ2-5; TRBD2 matches 7 bases. Germline V gives CDR1 MDHEN, CDR2 SYDVKM. The J segment lost 9 bases and the V segment lost 3 bases, leaving 16 bases of the junction unmatched. The CDR3 length is 16 residues.

CDR3 sequence: CASSVDPEEQFF. For the CDR3, the DNA is TGTGCCAGCAGCGTGGACCCAGAAGAGCAGTTCTTC. This chain links TRBV9 with TRBJ2-1; D ambiguous. The V and J ends lost 2 bases and 10 bases respectively, with 10 bases between them. Germline assignment: CDR1 SGDLS and CDR2 YYNGEE. This CDR3 has 12 amino acids.

This chain connects TRBV19 to TRBJ2-1; the match to TRBD2 covers 8 bases. The J segment lost 15 bases and the V segment lost 0 bases, leaving 10 bases of the junction unmatched. This CDR3 comprises 14 residues. Germline V gene data show CDR1 as LNHDA and CDR2 as SQIVND (reference sequence). CDR3 DNA: TGTGCCAGTAGTATAGACGGGGGGGTTTCAATTCCGTTCTTC. Translating gives CASSIDGGVSIPFF.

The chain combines TRBV7-9 with TRBJ2-6, with 8 positions matching TRBD1. The CDR3 sequence is 16 residues long. V dropped 6 bases and J dropped 0; count of bases not matched to a gene: 4. Germline values: CDR1 SEHNR, CDR2 FQNEAQ (reference sequence). This chain's CDR3 is CASSRTGSSGANVLTF. CDR3 nucleotide sequence: TGTGCCAGCAGTAGGACAGGGAGCTCTGGGGCCAACGTCCTGACTTTC.

This chain joins TRBV24-1 and TRBJ1-1; D unclear. This CDR3 is 13 amino acids long. In germline, CDR1 is KGHDR, CDR2 SFDVKD. V was shortened by 9 bases and J by 4 bases, with 14 bases between the two germline ends. As DNA, the CDR3 is TGTGCCACCTCCTCTGTTGGAGGCACTGAAGCTTTCTTT. Its protein product is CATSSVGGTEAFF.

The chain couples TRBV12-3 or TRBV12-4 to TRBJ2-5; TRBD2 agrees at 10 bases. The CDR3 has 13 amino acids. Trimming removed 6 bases from V and 5 bases from J; junction bases left unmatched: 3. The CDR3 DNA follows: TGTGCCAGCAGCACAGCGGGGGGGGAGACCCAGTACTTC. Protein: CASSTAGGETQYF.